The next 32 T cell receptor beta chains were all read from a single sample in a study of T cell responses to AZD1222 COVID-19 vaccine. Sequenced by immunoSEQ multiplex PCR; TCRdb stores in-frame clones only, minus some. Of 110,000 to 150,000 clones detected, 85% to 90% appear once; the ten largest clones hold roughly 1.7%. The source was peripheral blood, collected on day 0 of AZD1222 vaccination. These receptors were taken from an adult in good health.

The chain couples TRBV28 to TRBJ1-2; maybe TRBD1 (5 bases). The ends were cut back, 1 base at V and 5 bases at J, with 14 bases in the middle. Per the germline V gene, CDR1 is MDHEN and CDR2 is SYDVKM. The CDR3 runs to 15 residues. CDR3 sequence (DNA): TGTGCCAGCAGTTTATACGGCAGGGCGGAGTATGGCTACACCTTC. Translating it yields CASSLYGRAEYGYTF.

V and J are TRBV10-3 and TRBJ1-2, with D tentatively TRBD1 (5 bases). CDR1 and CDR2 from the germline V gene are ENHRY and SYGVKD. CDR3 size: 12 residues. V was trimmed by 8 bases and J by 5 bases, leaving 12 bases between them. In DNA, the CDR3 is TGTGCCATCGGGACCGCGGGGTATGGCTACACCTTC. This sequence encodes CAIGTAGYGYTF.

This clone was seen once. The chain joins TRBV18 to TRBJ1-6; D may be TRBD1 (6 bases). V was pared by 1 base and J by 9 bases, with 16 bases between. CDR3 length: 16 residues. Per the germline V gene, CDR1 is KGHSH and CDR2 is LQKENI. The DNA of the CDR3 is TGTGCCAGCTCACCACTCCAGGGGCCTGGCGGTTCACCCCTCCACTTT. This translates into CASSPLQGPGGSPLHF.

The chain uses TRBV28 and TRBJ1-5; 8 nucleotides agree with TRBD1. V lost 2 bases, J lost 7 bases, and 7 bases stayed unmatched. The V gene's germline CDR1 is MDHEN and CDR2 SYDVKM. The CDR3 totals 15 residues. CDR3: CASSLPDRADQPQHF. DNA for the CDR3: TGTGCCAGCAGTTTACCGGACAGGGCTGACCAGCCCCAGCATTTT.

The chain has TRBV5-1 and TRBJ2-1; 7 bases align to TRBD2. V lost 2 bases and J lost 1; bases outside the gene matches: 3. CDR1 and CDR2 (germline): SGHRS, YFSETQ. The CDR3 extends over 15 amino acids. The chain's CDR3 is CASSFDGGSYNEQFF. DNA of the CDR3: TGCGCCAGCAGCTTCGACGGGGGGTCCTACAATGAGCAGTTCTTC.

The V call is TRBV7-6, the J call TRBJ2-3; TRBD2 matches at 8 bases. The CDR3 consists of 16 residues. Germline assignment: CDR1 SGHVS and CDR2 FNYEAQ. V shed 5 bases, J shed 0 bases, and the junction held 7 bases outside the gene matches. CDR3 nucleotide sequence: TGTGCCAGCAGCCATCGGACTAGCTCTAGCACAGATACGCAGTATTTT. Residues: CASSHRTSSSTDTQYF.

V and J are TRBV28 and TRBJ2-7, with D unclear. Germline CDR1 is MDHEN and CDR2 is SYDVKM. V lost 8 bases to trimming and J lost 3 bases, with 5 bases between them. The CDR3 has 10 residues. In DNA form, the CDR3 reads TGTGCCAGCCGCAGCTACGAGCAGTACTTC. As protein: CASRSYEQYF.

A remark on this clone: At one boundary the junction diverges from the germline segment, which might be a read error. The rearrangement joins TRBV3-1 (or the pseudogene TRBV3-2) to TRBJ1-1; the D is unclear. The CDR3 loop spans 11 amino acids. Germline V gene sequence: CDR1 LGHDT, CDR2 YNNKEL (reference sequence). The CDR3 DNA reads as TGTGCCAGCAGCCAAGATACTCTTAGCTCATTT. This encodes CASSQDTLSSF.

This chain uses TRBV5-6 with TRBJ2-1; D gene unclear. Trimming took 2 bases from V and 15 from J, leaving 15 bases between them. From germline, CDR1 is SGHDT and CDR2 YYEEEE. The CDR3 has 12 residues. CDR3 amino acids: CASSFPSSILFF. The DNA for the CDR3 is TGTGCCAGCAGCTTTCCCAGTTCAATCTTGTTCTTC.

This sequence joins TRBV11-2 and TRBJ1-5; D is possibly TRBD1 (5 bases). From germline, CDR1 is SGHAT and CDR2 FQNNGV. V was pared by 6 bases and J by 6 bases, with 12 bases between. The CDR3 has 13 amino acids. The CDR3 protein is CASSLGETQPQHF. CDR3 coding DNA: TGTGCCAGCAGTTTGGGGGAGACTCAGCCCCAGCATTTT.

The chain is built from TRBV5-5 and TRBJ2-7; no clear D gene. The germline V gene has CDR1 SGHKS and CDR2 YYEKEE (reference sequence). This CDR3 spans 12 amino acids. Deletions cut 2 bases from V and 5 bases from J, with 8 bases between. In nucleotides, the CDR3 is TGTGCCAGCAGCTTTTATCCCCACGAGCAGTACTTC. Translating gives CASSFYPHEQYF.

The rearrangement joins TRBV18 to TRBJ1-1, with D possibly matching TRBD1 (5 bases). The germline CDR1 and CDR2 sequences are KGHSH and LQKENI. Trimming cost V 1 base and J 5 bases, with 14 bases left between them. The CDR3 runs 15 residues. This CDR3 reads CASSPLDTGSTEAFF. In DNA, the CDR3 is TGTGCCAGCTCACCACTGGACACCGGGTCGACTGAAGCTTTCTTT.

The chain uses TRBV5-6 and TRBJ2-7; D is ambiguous. Trimming took 3 bases from V and 3 from J, leaving 4 bases between them. The CDR3 runs 11 residues. Per the germline V gene, CDR1 is SGHDT and CDR2 is YYEEEE. CDR3 sequence: CASSSSYEQYF. CDR3 bases: TGTGCCAGCAGCTCCAGCTACGAGCAGTACTTC.

The chain uses TRBV21-1 and TRBJ2-7; no DNA check was done on the table's D call, TRBD2. TRBV21-1 is shown as a pseudogene. This CDR3 has 11 residues. CDR3 protein: CASPRGYEQYF. The CDR3 region has the DNA TGTGCCAGCCCCCGGGGCTACGAGCAGTACTTC.

The genes are TRBV12-3 or TRBV12-4 and TRBJ2-5; D is unresolved. Trimming shortened V by 3 bases and J by 2 bases, and 7 bases separated the two germline ends. CDR3 length: 13 residues. CDR3 DNA sequence: TGTGCCAGCAGTTTGAATCAGCAAGAGACCCAGTACTTC. It specifies CASSLNQQETQYF.

The chain recombines TRBV30 with TRBJ2-1, with 11 bases identical to TRBD2. J was trimmed by 15 bases and V by 3 bases; bases with no gene match: 7. The CDR3 has 12 residues. Germline assignment: CDR1 GTSNPN and CDR2 SVGIG (reference sequence). CDR3 coding DNA: TGTGCCTGGAGCCTAGCGGGAGGATTTAGGTTCTTC. It encodes CAWSLAGGFRFF.

The chain couples TRBV7-2 to TRBJ1-2; D call uncertain. CDR3 length equals 15 residues. Germline values: CDR1 SGHTA, CDR2 FQGNSA. V was shortened by 5 bases and J by 0 bases, with 13 bases between the two germline ends. The CDR3 spells CASSPAPSSNYGYTF. CDR3 bases: TGTGCCAGCAGCCCAGCGCCTAGTTCTAACTATGGCTACACCTTC.

The chain carries TRBV6-5 and TRBJ2-7; D is ambiguous. Germline CDR1 reads MNHEY; CDR2 reads SVGAGI. Trimming took 10 bases from V and 0 from J, leaving 7 bases between them. This CDR3 is built from 11 residues. CDR3 DNA sequence: TGTGCCACGGAGCTCTCCTACGAGCAGTACTTC. It codes for CATELSYEQYF.

The rearrangement uses TRBV12-3 or TRBV12-4 and TRBJ1-5; 7 bases align to TRBD1. CDR3 length: 12 residues. V shed 7 bases and J 4 bases; nucleotides not matched to a gene: 1. This chain's CDR3 is CASTRGNQPQHF. In nucleotides, the CDR3 is TGTGCCAGCACCAGGGGGAATCAGCCCCAGCATTTT.

This clone showed up just once. In nucleotides, the CDR3 is TGTGCCAGCAGCTTGGACAGGGGGCAATACACCGGGGAGCTGTTTTTT. Its protein product is CASSLDRGQYTGELFF. The chain recombines TRBV5-6 with TRBJ2-2, with 9 bases lining up with TRBD1. The V gene end was trimmed by 0 bases and the J gene end by 3 bases; junction bases not matched to a gene: 3. This CDR3 comprises 16 residues. The germline CDR1 and CDR2 sequences are SGHDT and YYEEEE. The variable domain in full, with the rest retrieved from reference TRBV5-6 and TRBJ2-2, is DAGVTQSPTHLIKTRGQQVTLRCSPKSGHDTVSWYQQALGQGPQFIFQYYEEEERQRGNFPDRFSGHQFPNYSSELNVNALLLGDSALYLCASSLDRGQYTGELFFGEGSRLTVL.

The chain employs TRBV5-5 and TRBJ2-7; D unclear. CDR3 length: 14 amino acids. CDR1 SGHKS and CDR2 YYEKEE come from the germline V gene (reference sequence). V was shortened by 0 bases and J by 1 base, with 8 bases between the two germline ends. CDR3 residues: CASSLGVGSYEQYF. The CDR3 region has the DNA TGTGCCAGCAGCTTGGGGGTCGGATCCTACGAGCAGTACTTC.

The CDR3 reads CASSDSGKKGYGYTF. The CDR3 nucleotides are TGCGCCAGCAGTGATTCGGGGAAAAAGGGCTATGGCTACACCTTC. The genes are TRBV10-2 and TRBJ1-2; D not resolved. Per the germline V gene, CDR1 is WSHSY and CDR2 is SAAADI. The CDR3 is made up of 15 amino acids. V shed 3 bases and J shed 4 bases, with 15 bases lying between them.

Comments on this clone: The junction differs from germline at one of its ends, possibly a read error. This sequence joins TRBV7-7 and TRBJ2-3, with 8 positions matching TRBD2. CDR3 length equals 15 residues. Germline loops: CDR1 SSHAT, CDR2 FNYEAQ (reference sequence). CDR3 DNA: TGTGCTAGCAGCTTAGGGTCTAGCGGGCAATATACGCAGTATTTT. Protein sequence: CASSLGSSGQYTQYF.

The rearrangement links TRBV5-1 to TRBJ2-7; 9 bases are shared with TRBD1. The CDR3 is 18 residues long. V lost 4 bases, J lost 3 bases, and 17 bases stayed unmatched. Per the germline V gene, CDR1 is SGHRS and CDR2 is YFSETQ. For the CDR3, the DNA is TGCGCCAGCAGCCCGGTGGGACAGGGCTGGGCGAAAGGCTACGAGCAGTACTTC. It is translated as CASSPVGQGWAKGYEQYF.

The CDR3, as DNA: TGTGCCAGCAGTTTATACAGGGGCTTACCAGAGCAGTACTTC. Residues: CASSLYRGLPEQYF. The chain has TRBV27 and TRBJ2-7, with TRBD1 matching 7 bases. V trimming: 1 base; J trimming: 7 bases; junction bases outside the gene matches: 7. CDR1 MNHEY and CDR2 SMNVEV come from the germline V gene (reference sequence). The CDR3 is made up of 14 amino acids.

The V and J genes are TRBV4-1 and TRBJ1-4, with D unresolved. The germline gives CDR1 MGHRA, CDR2 YSYEKL. The CDR3 consists of 16 residues. V gave up 0 bases and J gave up 0 bases, with 8 bases separating them. CDR3 amino acids: CASSQDRAPTNEKLFF. In DNA, the CDR3 is TGCGCCAGCAGCCAAGATCGGGCTCCAACTAATGAAAAACTGTTTTTT.

The gene calls are TRBV9 and TRBJ2-6; D gene unclear. V gave up 5 bases and J gave up 0 bases, with 12 bases separating them. This CDR3 contains 16 residues. Germline lookup yields CDR1 SGDLS and CDR2 YYNGEE. As DNA, the CDR3 is TGTGCCAGCAGTCTACCTCTAAGCTCTGGGGCCAACGTCCTGACTTTC. Protein product: CASSLPLSSGANVLTF.

The V and J genes are TRBV2 and TRBJ2-1, with 8 bases that match TRBD2. CDR1 is SNHLY, CDR2 FYNNEI, per germline. Trimming cost V 10 bases and J 3 bases; bases outside gene matches: 2. CDR3 length: 12 amino acids. The CDR3 spells CATGGDYNEQFF. The CDR3 region has the DNA TGTGCCACGGGGGGGGACTACAATGAGCAGTTCTTC.

The chain couples TRBV12-3 or TRBV12-4 to TRBJ1-1; 10 bases match TRBD1. This CDR3 spans 13 amino acids. After removal of 4 bases from V and 10 bases from J, the junction contained 6 bases not matched to a gene. CDR3 nucleotide sequence: TGTGCCAGCAGTTCACACCGGACAGGGGGAGCTTTCTTT. Amino acids: CASSSHRTGGAFF.

This chain joins TRBV6-5 and TRBJ1-4; 7 bases line up with TRBD1. V shed 0 bases, J shed 7 bases, and the junction held 8 bases outside the gene matches. Looked up from germline, CDR1 is MNHEY and CDR2 is SVGAGI. The CDR3 contains 16 residues. The CDR3 reads CASSYSLTGYSEKLFF. CDR3 nucleotide sequence: TGTGCCAGCAGTTACTCTTTGACAGGGTATTCTGAAAAACTGTTTTTT.

CDR3 nucleotides: TGCAGCGTAGCGACAGGGGGCCCGTTATACAATGAGCAGTTCTTC. It encodes CSVATGGPLYNEQFF. V is TRBV29-1 and J is TRBJ2-1; 10 nucleotides line up with TRBD1. Germline V gives CDR1 SQVTM, CDR2 ANQGSEA. The CDR3 spans 15 residues. The V segment lost 6 bases and the J segment 4 bases; nucleotides outside the gene matches: 9.

This chain connects TRBV18 to TRBJ1-2, with 10 nucleotides matching TRBD1. J lost 4 bases, V lost 1 base, and 6 bases had no gene match. From germline, CDR1 is KGHSH and CDR2 LQKENI. The CDR3 length is 16 residues. The DNA for the CDR3 is TGTGCCAGCTCACCACGACAGGGGGCAGAAACCTATGGCTACACCTTC. Translation gives CASSPRQGAETYGYTF.